This T cell receptor (beta chain) was obtained from a study of T cell responses to AZD1222 COVID-19 vaccine. Clones were read by immunoSEQ multiplex PCR, and TCRdb kept only the in-frame ones, dropping some. The sample has fewer than 110,000 clones; about 90% are singletons. The study's findings and limits: The study identified only six AZD1222 recipients as seropositive at baseline.

Recipients boosted at about 4 weeks or about 12 weeks are pooled. Germline V gives CDR1 LGHNT, CDR2 FRNRAP. V dropped 0 bases and J dropped 8 bases, with 11 bases sitting between them. The CDR3 loop spans 14 amino acids. On this clone: The antigen is unknown.

The sample here was peripheral blood, taken 28 days after the second AZD1222 dose. This rearrangement joins TRBV12-5 to TRBJ2-1; D gene unclear. This sequence was found in an adult who received the AZD1222 COVID-19 vaccine. This chain's CDR3 is CASGLVPISYEQFF. The CDR3, as DNA: TGTGCTAGTGGTTTGGTACCCATATCGTATGAGCAGTTCTTC.